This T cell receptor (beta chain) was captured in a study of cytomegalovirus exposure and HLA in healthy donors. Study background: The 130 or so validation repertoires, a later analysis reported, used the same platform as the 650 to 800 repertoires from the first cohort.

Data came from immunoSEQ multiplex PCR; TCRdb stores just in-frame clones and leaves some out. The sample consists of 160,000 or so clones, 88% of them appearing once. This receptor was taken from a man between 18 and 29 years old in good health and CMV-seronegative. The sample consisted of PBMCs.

The CDR3 region has the DNA TGTGCCAGCAGACTAACAGGGGGCAGATGGGGCACTGAAGCTTTCTTT. This translates into CASRLTGGRWGTEAFF. The V call is TRBV27, the J call TRBJ1-1, with TRBD1 matching 9 bases. This CDR3 contains 16 residues. CDR1 MNHEY and CDR2 SMNVEV come from the germline V gene (reference sequence). Trimming took 6 bases from V and 4 from J; bases not matched to a gene: 12.